Listed below are T cell receptor beta chains from one sample, sequenced in a study of blood T cell repertoires in COVID-19. The assay was immunoSEQ multiplex PCR, and TCRdb's table has in-frame clones only and misses some. This sample has about 150,000 clones, with around 79% found just once. Sequencing was carried out using peripheral blood. The receptors shown here come from a woman aged 70-85 years with COVID-19, enrolled during active disease. Each CDR3 is given with its conserved first and last residue. A D gene is named only where the DNA matches it firmly. Clone size is not always given. Where it is, it says once, few, many or a class for expanded clones.

clone_size	d_call	v_call	j_call	cdr3_nt	cdr3_aa
.	.	TRBV4-1	TRBJ1-2	TGCGCCAGCAGCCAAGATAGAGCAGGGGCCCAGACCTATGGCTACACCTTC	CASSQDRAGAQTYGYTF
few	.	TRBV5-5	TRBJ1-3	TGTGCCAGCAGCCGCGGACTCCCGTCTTCTGGAAACACCATATATTTT	CASSRGLPSSGNTIYF
.	.	TRBV21-1	TRBJ1-1	TGTGCCAGCTCCGAGGGACAGGGGTTGAACACTGAAGCTTTCTTT	CASSEGQGLNTEAFF
.	TRBD2	TRBV19	TRBJ2-1	TGTGCCAGTAGTGCCCGACCCGGGACTAGCCGTGAGCAGTTCTTC	CASSARPGTSREQFF
few	TRBD1	TRBV7-9	TRBJ1-2	TGTGCCAGCAGCTTTAGGCGGACAGGGGTGGGCTACACCTTC	CASSFRRTGVGYTF
few	TRBD1	TRBV5-1	TRBJ2-7	TGCGCCAGCAGCTGGGGACAGGGGAAGTACGAGCAGTACTTC	CASSWGQGKYEQYF
.	TRBD1	TRBV29-1	TRBJ1-1	TGCAGCGTTGGACTCGGGACAGCGAACACTGAAGCTTTCTTT	CSVGLGTANTEAFF
.	TRBD2	TRBV7-8	TRBJ2-1	TGTGCCAGCAGCCCGAGGACTAGCGGGGGGGCCAGGGATGAGCAGTTCTTC	CASSPRTSGGARDEQFF
few	TRBD1	TRBV5-4	TRBJ1-1	TGTGCCAGCAGCTTTGCGACAGGGGGGAACACTGAAGCTTTCTTT	CASSFATGGNTEAFF
.	.	TRBV6-5	TRBJ2-1	TGTGCCAGCAGTTACTTCGATGAGCAGTTCTTC	CASSYFDEQFF
.	TRBD2	TRBV7-9	TRBJ2-2	TGTGCCAGCAGCGTCGGACTAGCGGACACCGGGGAGCTGTTTTTT	CASSVGLADTGELFF
.	.	TRBV2	TRBJ1-4	TGTGCCAGCAGTAAAAGAGAGGGAAAACTGTTTTTT	CASSKREGKLFF
.	.	TRBV15	TRBJ2-7	TGTGCCACCAGCAGTCCCTCAGCGTACGAGCAGTACTTC	CATSSPSAYEQYF
.	.	TRBV19	TRBJ1-6	TGTGCCAGTAAGGAGAGCAGTAATTCACCCCTCCACTTT	CASKESSNSPLHF
.	.	TRBV19	TRBJ2-2	TGTGCCAGTAGTATTAGGGGTTTTAGGGAGCTGTTTTTT	CASSIRGFRELFF
.	.	TRBV27	TRBJ1-4	TGTGCCAGCAGTTTATGGCAGAATGAAAAACTGTTTTTT	CASSLWQNEKLFF
.	TRBD1	TRBV7-2	TRBJ1-2	TGTGCCAGCAGCTCGGGACAGGGCTATGGCTACACCTTC	CASSSGQGYGYTF
.	.	TRBV2	TRBJ1-6	TGTGCCAGCGCCAGGGGCCTTAATTCACCCCTCCACTTT	CASARGLNSPLHF
.	.	TRBV2	TRBJ1-5	TGTGCCAGCAGTGAAGGGGGCACGGTGCCGCCCCAGCATTTT	CASSEGGTVPPQHF
once	TRBD2	TRBV9	TRBJ2-1	TGTGCCAGCAGCGTATTAAGCGGGGTTGAATACAATGAGCAGTTCTTC	CASSVLSGVEYNEQFF
.	TRBD1	TRBV6-5	TRBJ2-1	TGTGCCAGCAGACTGACAGGGTTCGATGAGCAGTTCTTC	CASRLTGFDEQFF
few	TRBD1	TRBV19	TRBJ1-5	TGTGCCAGTAGTATCGAGTCGGGACAGGGGGCCATCAATTATAACAATCAGCCCCAGCATTTT	CASSIESGQGAINYNNQPQHF
.	TRBD1	TRBV7-2	TRBJ1-4	TGTGCCAGCAGCACCGGGACAGGGTGGCGGGAGGATGAAAAACTGTTTTTT	CASSTGTGWREDEKLFF
.	.	TRBV2	TRBJ1-5	TGTGCCAGCATTACTGACAGATTCAGCAATCAGCCCCAGCATTTT	CASITDRFSNQPQHF
.	.	TRBV6-6	TRBJ2-6	TGTGCCAGCAGTCCCCAACGGGTACCTAGCTCTGGGGCCAACGTCCTGACTTTC	CASSPQRVPSSGANVLTF